This TCR beta chain was found in a study of blood T cell repertoires in COVID-19. Background on the study: The United States, Italy and Spain supplied acute and convalescent COVID-19 samples. In each case, the material was cDNA or gDNA derived from T cells, B-cell-depleted T cells, or PBMCs.

As handled by the study authors: Cell counts per sample came from amplifying reference gene primers. The method was immunoSEQ multiplex PCR; TCRdb's version includes in-frame clones alone and lacks a portion of them. Clone size and V and J calls were adopted from that table, with D and trimming inferred from the DNA. The sample has 250,000 to 350,000 clones, 86% seen once. This CDR3 spans 15 amino acids. Germline CDR1 SNHLY, CDR2 FYNNEI. With 3 bases removed from V and 3 bases from J, the gap between germline ends came to 15 bases. This sequence originates from a woman aged 45-65 years with acute or convalescent COVID-19. The chain uses TRBV2 and TRBJ2-7, with D tentatively TRBD2 (6 bases). The sequencing sample was made of peripheral blood. The CDR3 DNA reads TGTGCCAGCAGTGAGAGGGCTAGCGCGGTCTACGAGCAGTACTTC. It translates to CASSERASAVYEQYF.